This T cell receptor (beta chain) was documented in a study of blood T cells in healthy people across ages. Alongside a J-beta primer mix, a sample-barcoded 5' primer served in a second PCR lasting about 7 to 12 cycles. TCRdb passed the 5' RACE reads through MiXCR, listing each CDR3 protein once. Altogether about 2 million distinct CDR3 sequences are present, around 48% being singletons, with the ten largest covering over 2%. Specimen: blood. This TCR was sampled from a woman between 40 and 50 years old in good health.

The CDR3: CASSQVMTGTAQYF. CDR3 nucleotides: TGTGCCAGCAGCCAAGTTATGACAGGGACAGCGCAGTATTTT. The chain has TRBV4-2 and TRBJ2-3; 7 bases map to TRBD1. Germline assignment: CDR1 LGHNA and CDR2 YNFKEQ. After removal of 1 base from V and 10 bases from J, the junction contained 8 bases not matched to a gene. The CDR3 runs to 14 residues.